The clone carrying this T cell receptor (beta chain) appeared a single time. Its antigen is unknown. This sample is part of a study of shared clonotypes between healthy human individuals. Study-wide background: Used for every donor were three CD4 naive, three CD4 memory, two CD8 naive and one CD8 memory plate.

Study-wide results and caveats: Sampling involved blood alone; tissue repertoires likely differ.

The CDR3 runs to 14 residues. Germline CDR1 and CDR2: MDHEN and SYDVKM. Trimming took off 5 bases at V and 2 bases at J, with 12 bases between the two ends. From CD4+ cells came CD45RA+ naive and CD45RA-negative memory subsets. Produced via immunoSEQ multiplex PCR; TCRdb's table is partial and in-frame only. The profile covers some 1,400,000 clones, with roughly 96% appearing a single time and roughly 1.2% taken by the ten largest. The sample was naive CD4+ T cells sorted from blood. Subset indicated: CD45RA+ positively selected. This receptor was taken from a man aged 30-40 years in good health. The rearrangement uses TRBV28 and TRBJ2-5; D is uncertain. As DNA, the CDR3 is TGTGCCAGCAGTACCCCTACAATACAAGAGACCCAGTACTTC. The encoded protein is CASSTPTIQETQYF.